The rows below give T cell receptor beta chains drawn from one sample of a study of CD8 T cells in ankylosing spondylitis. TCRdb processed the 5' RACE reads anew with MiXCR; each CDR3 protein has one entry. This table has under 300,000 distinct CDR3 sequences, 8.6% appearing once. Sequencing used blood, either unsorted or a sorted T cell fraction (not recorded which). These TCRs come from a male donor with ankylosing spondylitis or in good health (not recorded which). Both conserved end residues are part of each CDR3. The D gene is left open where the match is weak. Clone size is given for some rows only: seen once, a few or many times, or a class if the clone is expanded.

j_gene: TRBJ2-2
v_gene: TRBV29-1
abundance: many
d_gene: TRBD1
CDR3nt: TGCAGCGTTGGACAGGGCGGGTACACCGGGGAGCTGTTTTTT
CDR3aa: CSVGQGGYTGELFF

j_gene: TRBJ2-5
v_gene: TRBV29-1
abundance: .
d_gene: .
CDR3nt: TGCAGCGTTGGGCACAGGGGGGGCCAAGAGACCCAGTACTTC
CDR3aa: CSVGHRGGQETQYF

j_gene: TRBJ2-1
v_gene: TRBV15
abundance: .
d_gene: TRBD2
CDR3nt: TGTGCCACCAGCAGAGGCGGGGGTAATGAGCAGTTCTTC
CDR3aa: CATSRGGGNEQFF

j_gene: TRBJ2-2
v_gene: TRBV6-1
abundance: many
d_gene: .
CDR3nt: TGTGCCAGCAGGGACAGCACCATGACCGGGGAGCTGTTTTTT
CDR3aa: CASRDSTMTGELFF

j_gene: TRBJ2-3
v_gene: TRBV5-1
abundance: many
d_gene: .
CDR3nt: TGCGCCAGCAGCTTGACTACCCCCGGAGATACGCAGTATTTT
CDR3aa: CASSLTTPGDTQYF

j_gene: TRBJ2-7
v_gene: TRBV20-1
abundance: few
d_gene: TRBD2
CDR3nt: TGCAGTGCTAGAGTCCCCGGGACTAGCTCCTACGAGCAGTACTTC
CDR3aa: CSARVPGTSSYEQYF

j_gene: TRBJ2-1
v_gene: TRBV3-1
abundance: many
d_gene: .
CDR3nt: TGTGCCAGCAGCCGACGTGGGACACAGAATGAGCAGTTCTTC
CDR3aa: CASSRRGTQNEQFF

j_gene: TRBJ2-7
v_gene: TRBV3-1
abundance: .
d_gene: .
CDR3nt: TGTGCCAGCAGCGGGAGAGGGAGCTCCTACGAGCAGTACTTC
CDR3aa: CASSGRGSSYEQYF

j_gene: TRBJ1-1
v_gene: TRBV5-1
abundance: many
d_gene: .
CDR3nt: TGCGCCAGCAGAGAGGGGAGCGACACTGAAGCTTTCTTT
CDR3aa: CASREGSDTEAFF

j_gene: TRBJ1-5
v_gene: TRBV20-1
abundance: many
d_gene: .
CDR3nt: TGCAGTGTCCGTCCGGGGGACCAGCCCCAGCATTTT
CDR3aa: CSVRPGDQPQHF

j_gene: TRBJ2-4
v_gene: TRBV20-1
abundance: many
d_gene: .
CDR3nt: TGCAGTGCTAGAGATGGGCAACTAGCCAAAAACATTCAGTACTTC
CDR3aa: CSARDGQLAKNIQYF

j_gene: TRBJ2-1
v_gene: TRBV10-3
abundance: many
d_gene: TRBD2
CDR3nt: TGTGCCATCAGTGACCTTAGCGGGGGGGCCCATGAGCAGTTCTTC
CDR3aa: CAISDLSGGAHEQFF

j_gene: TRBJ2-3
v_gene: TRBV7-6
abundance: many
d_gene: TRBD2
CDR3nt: TGTGCCAGCAGCTCCCCCGGCGGGAGGAAAGTTACAGATACGCAGTATTTT
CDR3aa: CASSSPGGRKVTDTQYF

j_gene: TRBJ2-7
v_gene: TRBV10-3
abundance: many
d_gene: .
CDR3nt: TGTGCCATCAGTGAGTCGACGGGTACCTACGAGCAGTACTTC
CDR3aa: CAISESTGTYEQYF

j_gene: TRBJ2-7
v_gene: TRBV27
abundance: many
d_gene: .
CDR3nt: TGTGCCAGCAGTAACACCGGGACTCCCCTGTTGAAGTACTTC
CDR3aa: CASSNTGTPLLKYF

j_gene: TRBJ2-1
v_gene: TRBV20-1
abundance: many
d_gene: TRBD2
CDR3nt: TGCAGTGCTAGATTCACCGGGACTAGCTACAATGAGCAGTTCTTC
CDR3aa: CSARFTGTSYNEQFF

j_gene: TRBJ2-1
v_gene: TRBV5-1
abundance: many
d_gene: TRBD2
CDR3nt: TGCGCCAGCAGCTTGGTGGGTAGCGGGGGGAGCTCCTACAATGAGCAGTTCTTC
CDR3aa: CASSLVGSGGSSYNEQFF

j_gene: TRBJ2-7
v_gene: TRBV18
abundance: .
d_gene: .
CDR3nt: TGTGCCAGCTCACCACCGAGACTCCTCTACGAGCAGTACTTC
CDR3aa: CASSPPRLLYEQYF

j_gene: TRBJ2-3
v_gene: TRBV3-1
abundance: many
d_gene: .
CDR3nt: TGTGCCAGCAGCTTCTCCGGGACAACCACAGATACGCAGTATTTT
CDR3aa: CASSFSGTTTDTQYF

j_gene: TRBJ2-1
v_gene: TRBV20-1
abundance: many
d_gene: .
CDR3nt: TGCAGTGCTAGAGAAACATATCAGCAGTTCTTC
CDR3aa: CSARETYQQFF

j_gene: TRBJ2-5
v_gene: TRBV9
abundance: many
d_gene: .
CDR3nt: TGTGCCAGCAGCGACCGAATGGGCCCTGGGACCCAGTACTTC
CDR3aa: CASSDRMGPGTQYF

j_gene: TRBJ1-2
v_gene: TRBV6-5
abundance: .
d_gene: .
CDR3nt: TGTGCCAGCAGTTACTCGGGCAGGGGTCACCTTTCTTATGGCTACACCTTC
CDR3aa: CASSYSGRGHLSYGYTF

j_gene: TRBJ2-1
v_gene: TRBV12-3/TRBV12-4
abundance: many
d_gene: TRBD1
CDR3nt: TGTGCCAGCAGCCGAGGGGGCGGCAGGACCTACAATGAGCAGTTCTTC
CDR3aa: CASSRGGGRTYNEQFF

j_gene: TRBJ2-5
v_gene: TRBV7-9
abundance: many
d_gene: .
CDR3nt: TGTGCCAGCAGTTTATCCGGACAAGAGACCCAGTACTTC
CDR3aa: CASSLSGQETQYF

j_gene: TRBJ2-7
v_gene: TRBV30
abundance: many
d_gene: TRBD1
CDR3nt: TGTGCCTGGAGTTCCGGGACAGGGCTCTACGAGCAGTACTTC
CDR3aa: CAWSSGTGLYEQYF

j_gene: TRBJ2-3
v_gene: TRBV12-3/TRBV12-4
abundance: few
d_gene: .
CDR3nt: TGTGCCAGCAGTTTTCGGTCCCAGATTGGGGATACGCAGTATTTT
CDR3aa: CASSFRSQIGDTQYF

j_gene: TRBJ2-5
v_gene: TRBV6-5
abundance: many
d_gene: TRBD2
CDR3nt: TGTGCCAGCAGTTACACCGGGGGGGCCGGGGAGGGAGAGACCCAGTACTTC
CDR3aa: CASSYTGGAGEGETQYF

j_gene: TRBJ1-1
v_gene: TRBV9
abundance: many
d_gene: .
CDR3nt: TGTGCCAGCAGCTGGGGAGAGGGGAACACTGAAGCTTTCTTT
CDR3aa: CASSWGEGNTEAFF

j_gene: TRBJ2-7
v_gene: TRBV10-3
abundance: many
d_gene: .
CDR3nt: TGTGCCACCGGGCAGCCCTCATCCTACGAGCAGTACTTC
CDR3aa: CATGQPSSYEQYF

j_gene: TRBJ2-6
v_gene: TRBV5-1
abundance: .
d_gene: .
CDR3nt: TGCGCCAGCAGGCCCCCGGGTGTAAAAGCCAACGTCCTGACTTTC
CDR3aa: CASRPPGVKANVLTF

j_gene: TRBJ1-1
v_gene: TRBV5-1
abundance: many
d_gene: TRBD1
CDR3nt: TGCGCCAGCAGCTCACGGGACAGGAACACTGAAGCTTTCTTT
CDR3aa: CASSSRDRNTEAFF

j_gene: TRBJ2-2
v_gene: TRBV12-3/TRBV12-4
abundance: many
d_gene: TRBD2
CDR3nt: TGTGCCAGCAGCTGGACTAGCGGGAGTCGTACCACCGGGGAGCTGTTTTTT
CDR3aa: CASSWTSGSRTTGELFF

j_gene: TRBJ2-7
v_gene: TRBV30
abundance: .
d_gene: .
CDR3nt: TGTGCCTGGAACGGGCTTGGGCTAGCAGATAGTTACGAGCAGTACTTC
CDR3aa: CAWNGLGLADSYEQYF

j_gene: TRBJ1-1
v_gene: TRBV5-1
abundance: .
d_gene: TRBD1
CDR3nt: TGCGCCAGCGGCCCCCAAAACAGGGGGGGGACTGAAGCTTTCTTT
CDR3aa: CASGPQNRGGTEAFF

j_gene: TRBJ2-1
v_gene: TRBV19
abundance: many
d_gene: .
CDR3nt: TGTGCCAGTAGTAACCGGGACGGTTACAATGAGCAGTTCTTC
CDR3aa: CASSNRDGYNEQFF

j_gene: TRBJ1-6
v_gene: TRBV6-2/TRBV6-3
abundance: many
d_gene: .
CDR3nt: TGTGCCAGCAGTACCCGACAGAGCTCCTATAATTCACCCCTCCACTTT
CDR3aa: CASSTRQSSYNSPLHF

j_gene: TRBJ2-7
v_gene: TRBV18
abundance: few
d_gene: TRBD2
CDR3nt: TGTGCCAGCTCACCACAGCTAAGGACTAGCGGCGGCGAGCAGTACTTC
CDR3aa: CASSPQLRTSGGEQYF

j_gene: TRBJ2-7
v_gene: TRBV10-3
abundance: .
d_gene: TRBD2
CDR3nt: TGTGCCATCAAGATTGGAGCAGCGGGGGCCCGGTTGGGCGAGCAGTACTTC
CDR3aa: CAIKIGAAGARLGEQYF

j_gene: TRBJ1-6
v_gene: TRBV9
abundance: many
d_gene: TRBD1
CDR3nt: TGTGCCAGCAGCGTCGGCAGACAGGGAAATTCACCCCTCCACTTT
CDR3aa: CASSVGRQGNSPLHF

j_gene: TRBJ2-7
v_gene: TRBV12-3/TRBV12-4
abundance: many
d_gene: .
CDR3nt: TGTGCCAGCACCTCAGGTCCATTCTCCTACGAGCAGTACTTC
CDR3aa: CASTSGPFSYEQYF

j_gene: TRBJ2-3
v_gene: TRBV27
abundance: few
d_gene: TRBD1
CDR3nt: TGTGCCAGCAGACCTACAGGGGGCAGAGATACGCAGTATTTT
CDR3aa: CASRPTGGRDTQYF

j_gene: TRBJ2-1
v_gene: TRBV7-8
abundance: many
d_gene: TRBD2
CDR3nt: TGTGCCAGCAGCTTTCCGGGACTAGCGGGTATCAATGAGCAGTTCTTC
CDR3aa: CASSFPGLAGINEQFF

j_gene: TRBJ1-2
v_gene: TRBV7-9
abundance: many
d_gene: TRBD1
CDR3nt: TGTGCCAGCAGCTTAGGACAGGGGGCGGTCGATGGCTACACCTTC
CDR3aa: CASSLGQGAVDGYTF

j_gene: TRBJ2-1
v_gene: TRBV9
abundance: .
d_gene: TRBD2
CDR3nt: TGTGCCAGCAGCCCTAGGGCCGGACTAGCGGGGGAGAGCAATGAGCAGTTCTTC
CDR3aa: CASSPRAGLAGESNEQFF

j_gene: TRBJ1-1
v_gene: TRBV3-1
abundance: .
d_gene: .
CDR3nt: TGTGCCAGCAGCCAAGTCCCCGGCCATACGGGGAACACTGAAGCTTTCTTT
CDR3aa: CASSQVPGHTGNTEAFF

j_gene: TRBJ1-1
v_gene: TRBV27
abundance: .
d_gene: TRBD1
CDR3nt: TGTGCCAGCAGTCCACCTCGGACAGGGCGTAGGAACACTGAAGCTTTCTTT
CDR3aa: CASSPPRTGRRNTEAFF

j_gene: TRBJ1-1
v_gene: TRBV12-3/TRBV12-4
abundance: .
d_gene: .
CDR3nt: TGTGCCAGCAGTCTAGGGGGGGCCCTGGCCACTGAAGCTTTCTTT
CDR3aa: CASSLGGALATEAFF

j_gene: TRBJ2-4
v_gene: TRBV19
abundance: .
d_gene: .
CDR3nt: TGTGCCAGTAGTAAAGGACAGTACATTCAGTACTTC
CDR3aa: CASSKGQYIQYF

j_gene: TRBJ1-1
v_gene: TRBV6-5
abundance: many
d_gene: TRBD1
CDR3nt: TGTGCCAGCAGTTACCAAACAGGGGATGGGACTGAAGCTTTCTTT
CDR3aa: CASSYQTGDGTEAFF

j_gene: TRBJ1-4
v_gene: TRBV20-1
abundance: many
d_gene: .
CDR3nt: TGCAGTGCTAGAGGGGGTGAAAAACTGTTTTTT
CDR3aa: CSARGGEKLFF

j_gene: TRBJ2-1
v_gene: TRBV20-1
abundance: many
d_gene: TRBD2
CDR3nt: TGCAGTGCTCCTAGACTAGCGGGAGCATCCTACAATGAGCAGTTCTTC
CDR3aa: CSAPRLAGASYNEQFF

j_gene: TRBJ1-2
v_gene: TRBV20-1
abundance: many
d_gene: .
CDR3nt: TGCAGTGCTAGAGACCCCCGGCGTACCGCTAACTATGGCTACACCTTC
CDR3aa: CSARDPRRTANYGYTF

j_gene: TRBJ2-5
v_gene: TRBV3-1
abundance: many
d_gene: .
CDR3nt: TGTGCCAGCAGCCCCCCGAATATAGGAGAGACCCAGTACTTC
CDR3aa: CASSPPNIGETQYF